This T cell receptor beta chain comes out of a study of T cell repertoires in cytomegalovirus infection. The wider study: Signatures in public TCR beta sequences pointed to both CMV infection and matching HLA type.

TCRdb ran MiXCR on the reads and lists one entry per CDR3 protein. The sample includes about 680,000 distinct CDR3 sequences, 20% to 25% of them seen just once. This clonotype was counted ten times or more. No antigen is known for it. Deletions cut 2 bases from V and 5 bases from J, with 18 bases between. This CDR3 has 16 residues. Germline V gene lookup returns CDR1 MDHEN and CDR2 SYDVKM. Points from the study as a whole: Carriage of CMV together with the relevant HLA was identifiable through cumulative public TCR beta family frequency.

The sample was CD8+ T cells from PBMCs. V gene TRBV28 combines with J gene TRBJ2-5; D might be TRBD1 (6 bases). The TCR originated in a human donor in good health (CMV status not recorded). Some clones in this sample may be carry-over from other donors' samples. The DNA of the CDR3 is TGTGCCAGCAGTTTAAAGGGGGTAGCACTGTGGGAGACCCAGTACTTC. Its translation is CASSLKGVALWETQYF.